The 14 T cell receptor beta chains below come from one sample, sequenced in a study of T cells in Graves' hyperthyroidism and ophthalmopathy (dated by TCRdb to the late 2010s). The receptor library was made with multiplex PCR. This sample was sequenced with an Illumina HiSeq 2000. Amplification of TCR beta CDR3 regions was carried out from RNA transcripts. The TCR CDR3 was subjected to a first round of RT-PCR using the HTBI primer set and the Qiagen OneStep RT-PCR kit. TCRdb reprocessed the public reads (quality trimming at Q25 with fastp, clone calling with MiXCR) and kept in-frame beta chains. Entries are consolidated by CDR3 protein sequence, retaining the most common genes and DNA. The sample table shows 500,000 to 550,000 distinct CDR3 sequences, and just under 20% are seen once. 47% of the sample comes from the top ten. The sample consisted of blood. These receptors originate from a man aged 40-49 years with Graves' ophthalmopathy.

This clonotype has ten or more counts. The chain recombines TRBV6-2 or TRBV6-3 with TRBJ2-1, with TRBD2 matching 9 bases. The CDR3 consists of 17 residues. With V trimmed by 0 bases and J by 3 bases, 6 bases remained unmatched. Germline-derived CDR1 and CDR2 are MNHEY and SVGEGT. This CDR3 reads CASSYSSGRANYNEQFF. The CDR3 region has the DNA TGTGCCAGCAGTTACTCTAGCGGGAGAGCAAACTACAATGAGCAGTTCTTC.

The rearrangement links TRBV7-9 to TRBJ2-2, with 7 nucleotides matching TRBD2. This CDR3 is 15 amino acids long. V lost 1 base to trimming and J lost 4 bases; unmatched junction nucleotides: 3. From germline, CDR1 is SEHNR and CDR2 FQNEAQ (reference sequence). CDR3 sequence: CASSLVAGLTGELFF. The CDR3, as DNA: TGTGCCAGCAGCTTAGTAGCGGGCCTCACCGGGGAGCTGTTTTTT. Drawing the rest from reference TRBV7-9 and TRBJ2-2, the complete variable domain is DTGVSQNPRHKITKRGQNVTFRCDPISEHNRLYWYRQTLGQGPEFLTYFQNEAQLEKSRLLSDRFSAERPKGSFSTLEIQRTEQGDSAMYLCASSLVAGLTGELFFGEGSRLTVL.

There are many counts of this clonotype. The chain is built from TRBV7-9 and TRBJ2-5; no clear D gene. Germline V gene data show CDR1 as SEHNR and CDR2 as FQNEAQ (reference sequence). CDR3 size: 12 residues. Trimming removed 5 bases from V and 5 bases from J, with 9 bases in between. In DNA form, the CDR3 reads TGTGCCAGCAGCCTGATGGGTGAGACCCAGTACTTC. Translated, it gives CASSLMGETQYF.

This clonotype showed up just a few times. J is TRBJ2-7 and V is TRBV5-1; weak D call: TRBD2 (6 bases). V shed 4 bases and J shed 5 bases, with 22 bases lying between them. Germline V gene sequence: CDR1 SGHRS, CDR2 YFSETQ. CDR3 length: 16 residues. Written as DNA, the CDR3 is TGCGCCAGCAGCGCCGCGGGTTGGAGGGGAGACCACGAGCAGTACTTC. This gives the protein CASSAAGWRGDHEQYF.

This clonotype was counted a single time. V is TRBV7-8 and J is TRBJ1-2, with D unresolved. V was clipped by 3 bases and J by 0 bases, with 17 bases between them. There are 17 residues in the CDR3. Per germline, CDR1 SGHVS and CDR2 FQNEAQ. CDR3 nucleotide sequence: TGTGCCAGCAGCTTTTCCCCGGGATCCGCTCCTAACTATGGCTACACCTTC. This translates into CASSFSPGSAPNYGYTF.

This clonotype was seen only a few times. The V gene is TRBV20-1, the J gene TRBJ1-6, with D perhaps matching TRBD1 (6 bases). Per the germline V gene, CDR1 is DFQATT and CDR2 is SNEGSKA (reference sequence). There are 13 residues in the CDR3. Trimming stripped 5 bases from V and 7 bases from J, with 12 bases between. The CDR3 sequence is CSALDRTNSPLHF. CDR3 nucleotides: TGCAGTGCTTTAGACAGGACCAATTCACCCCTCCACTTT.

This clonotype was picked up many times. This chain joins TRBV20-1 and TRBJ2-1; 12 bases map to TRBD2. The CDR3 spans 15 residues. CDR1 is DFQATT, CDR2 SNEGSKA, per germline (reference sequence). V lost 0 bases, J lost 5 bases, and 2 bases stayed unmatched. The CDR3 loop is CSARDPSGRDNEQFF. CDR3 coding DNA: TGCAGTGCTAGAGACCCTAGCGGGAGGGACAATGAGCAGTTCTTC.

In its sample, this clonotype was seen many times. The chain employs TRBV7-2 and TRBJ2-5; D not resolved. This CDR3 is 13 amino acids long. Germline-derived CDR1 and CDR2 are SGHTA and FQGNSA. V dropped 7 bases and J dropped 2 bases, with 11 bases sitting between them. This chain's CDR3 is CASNRIGQETQYF. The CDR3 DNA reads TGTGCCAGCAACCGCATCGGACAAGAGACCCAGTACTTC.

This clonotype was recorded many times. The CDR3 coding sequence is TGTGCCAGCAGTTCCGTCCTCACCTACGAGCAGTACTTC. The encoded protein is CASSSVLTYEQYF. The chain carries TRBV12-3 or TRBV12-4 and TRBJ2-7; D gene uncertain. The CDR3 runs 13 residues. V lost 4 bases and J 2 bases, leaving 9 bases between the germline ends.

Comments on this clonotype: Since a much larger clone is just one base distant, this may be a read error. The CDR3 DNA is TGTGCCAGCAGTTTGGGGGTTAGAAGCACAGATACGCAGTATTTT. It encodes CASSLGVRSTDTQYF. This chain links TRBV28 with TRBJ2-3; D tentatively fits TRBD1 or TRBD2 (5 bases each). The CDR3 length is 15 residues. CDR1 MDHEN and CDR2 SYDVKM come from the germline V gene. V lost 3 bases and J 0 bases, leaving 10 bases between the germline ends.

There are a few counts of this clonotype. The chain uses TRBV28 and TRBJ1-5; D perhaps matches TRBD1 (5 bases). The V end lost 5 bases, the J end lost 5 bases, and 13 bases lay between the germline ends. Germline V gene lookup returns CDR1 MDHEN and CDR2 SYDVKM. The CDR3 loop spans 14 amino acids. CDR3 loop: CASSTWTHDQPQHF. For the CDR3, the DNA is TGTGCCAGCAGTACCTGGACACACGATCAGCCCCAGCATTTT.

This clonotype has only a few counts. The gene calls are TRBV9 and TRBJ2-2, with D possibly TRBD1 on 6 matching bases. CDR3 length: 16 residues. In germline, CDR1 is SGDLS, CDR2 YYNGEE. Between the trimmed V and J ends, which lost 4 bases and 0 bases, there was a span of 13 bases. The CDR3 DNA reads TGTGCCAGCAGCACCCTGGACAGCCCGAACACCGGGGAGCTGTTTTTT. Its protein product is CASSTLDSPNTGELFF.

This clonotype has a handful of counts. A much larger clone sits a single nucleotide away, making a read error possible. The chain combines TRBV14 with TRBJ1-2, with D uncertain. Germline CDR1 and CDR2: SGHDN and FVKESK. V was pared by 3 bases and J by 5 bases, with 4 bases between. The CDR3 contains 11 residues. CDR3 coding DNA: TGTGCCAGCAGCCACGGGTATGGCTACACCTTC. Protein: CASSHGYGYTF.

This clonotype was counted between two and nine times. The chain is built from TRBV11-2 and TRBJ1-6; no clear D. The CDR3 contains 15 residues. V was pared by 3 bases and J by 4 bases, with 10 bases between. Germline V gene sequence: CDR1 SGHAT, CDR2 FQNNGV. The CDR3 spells CASSFEADYNSPLHF. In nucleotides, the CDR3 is TGTGCCAGCAGCTTTGAGGCTGATTATAATTCACCCCTCCACTTT. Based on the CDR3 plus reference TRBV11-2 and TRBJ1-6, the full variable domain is EAGVAQSPRYKIIEKRQSVAFWCNPISGHATLYWYQQILGQGPKLLIQFQNNGVVDDSQLPKDRFSAERLKGVDSTLKIQPAKLEDSAVYLCASSFEADYNSPLHFGNGTRLTVT.